This T cell receptor (beta chain) was captured in a study of OX40 agonist ivuxolimab in advanced cancers. Generated by immunoSEQ multiplex PCR, the TCRdb table keeps only in-frame clones and is missing some. The data contain 60,000 to 80,000 clones, around 80% of them singletons. Study-wide results and limits: On average, a greater number of expanded clones characterised CD8+ T cells relative to CD4+. Clonal expansion by week 6 occurred in CD4+ and CD8+ blood T cells (at 0.1 to 3.0 mg/kg).

This CDR3 contains 14 residues. The J segment lost 5 bases and the V segment lost 6 bases, leaving 6 bases of the junction unmatched. Per the germline V gene, CDR1 is LNHDA and CDR2 is SQIVND (reference sequence). Details on this clone: The antigen remains undetermined.

This TCR came from an adult with an advanced solid tumor such as melanoma, head and neck, liver or kidney cancer. Material: CD4+ or CD8+ T cells sorted from blood, obtained in a trial of the OX40 agonist ivuxolimab. The rearrangement uses TRBV19 and TRBJ1-1, with 10 bases lining up with TRBD1. The CDR3 bases are TGTGCCAGTAGCCTGACAGGGGGCTCTACTGAAGCTTTCTTT. Translated, it gives CASSLTGGSTEAFF.